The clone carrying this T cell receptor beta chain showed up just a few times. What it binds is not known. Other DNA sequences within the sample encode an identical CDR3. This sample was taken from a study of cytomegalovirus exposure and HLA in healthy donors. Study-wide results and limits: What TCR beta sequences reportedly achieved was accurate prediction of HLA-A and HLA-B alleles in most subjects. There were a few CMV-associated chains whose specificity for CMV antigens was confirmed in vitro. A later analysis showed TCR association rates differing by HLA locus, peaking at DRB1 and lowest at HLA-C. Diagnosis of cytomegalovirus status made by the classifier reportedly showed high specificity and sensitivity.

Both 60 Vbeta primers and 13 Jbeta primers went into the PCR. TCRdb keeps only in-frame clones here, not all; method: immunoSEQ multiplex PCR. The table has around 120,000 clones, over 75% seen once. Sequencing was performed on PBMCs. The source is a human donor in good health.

CDR3 nucleotides: TGTGCCAGCTCACCAGTAGGGGGAAACACTGAAGCTTTCTTT. This gives the protein CASSPVGGNTEAFF. V gene TRBV18 combines with J gene TRBJ1-1, with D tentatively TRBD1 (6 bases). From germline, CDR1 is KGHSH and CDR2 LQKENI. Deletions cut 2 bases from V and 2 bases from J, with 9 bases between. The CDR3 loop spans 14 amino acids.